This entry describes one T cell receptor (beta chain). The target antigen is unknown. The time point here: persistent/refractory GD, antithyroid drugs over 5 years with positive TRAb. PBMCs were the source of the RNA used for TCR sequencing. The entry originates in a study of regulatory T cells in long-lasting Graves disease. Whole-study results and caveats: More public clonotypes were shared by persistent patients (about 2,700) than by new patients (roughly 1,000).

TCR beta libraries were built with iRepertoire HTBI primers and Arm-PCR of CDR3 regions. The authors' processing: The samples included around 64 TRBV and some 15 TRBJ segments. TCRdb re-derived calls from the multiplex PCR reads in MiXCR, one entry per CDR3 protein. These V and J calls rely on TCRdb rather than the paper's analysis. The top ten clones hold roughly 6.9% of a sample with some 430,000 distinct CDR3 sequences, about 22% of them seen once. Germline lookup yields CDR1 GTSNPN and CDR2 SVGIG (reference sequence). The V end lost 2 bases, the J end lost 0 bases, and 11 bases lay between the germline ends. The CDR3 runs to 15 residues.

This rearrangement joins TRBV30 to TRBJ2-4; D is uncertain. The sample consisted of peripheral blood mononuclear cells (PBMCs), taken when the disease was refractory, from a patient treated with antithyroid drugs. This receptor was obtained from a female donor with Graves disease. The CDR3 DNA reads TGTGCCTGGAGTAGGGTTTGGGAAGCCAAAAACATTCAGTACTTC. It codes for CAWSRVWEAKNIQYF.